The 5 T cell receptor beta chains listed next were all sequenced from one sample in a study of T cells in Graves' hyperthyroidism and ophthalmopathy. From RNA transcripts, TCR beta CDR3 regions were amplified. An initial round of RT-PCR targeting the TCR CDR3 relied on the HTBI primer set. TCRdb re-called the multiplex PCR reads with MiXCR, one entry per CDR3 protein. The table lists about 360,000 distinct CDR3 sequences, 15% to 19% of them singletons. The sequenced material came from blood. Every receptor here comes from a young woman with Graves' hyperthyroidism that later progressed to Graves' ophthalmopathy.

V and J are TRBV20-1 and TRBJ2-1; D is undetermined. Germline V gene data show CDR1 as DFQATT and CDR2 as SNEGSKA (reference sequence). The CDR3 spans 15 residues. V lost 1 base to trimming and J lost 4 bases, with 14 bases between them. The CDR3 region is CSARGPAQGYNEQFF. The CDR3 nucleotides read TGCAGTGCTAGAGGTCCTGCGCAAGGGTACAATGAGCAGTTCTTC.

In its sample, this clonotype was seen a few times. The V gene is TRBV12-3 or TRBV12-4, the J gene TRBJ1-1, with 12 bases aligning to TRBD1. There are 14 residues in the CDR3. The junction had 4 bases not matched to a gene; V was cut back by 6 bases and J by 5 bases. CDR3 amino acids: CASRRDRGPTEAFF. CDR3 DNA sequence: TGTGCCAGCAGAAGGGACAGGGGGCCAACTGAAGCTTTCTTT.

This clonotype was detected a few times. An end of the junction differs from the germline gene, which may be a read error. The chain joins TRBV28 to TRBJ2-5; D is uncertain. The germline gives CDR1 MDHEN, CDR2 SYDVKM. This CDR3 spans 14 amino acids. Here the CDR3 reads CAGSFKAAQETQYF. The CDR3 DNA reads TGTGCCGGCAGTTTTAAGGCAGCTCAAGAGACCCAGTACTTC.

This clonotype was picked up one time. The chain links TRBV29-1 to TRBJ2-1, with D unclear. The CDR3 runs 20 residues. Between the trimmed V and J ends, which lost 5 bases and 0 bases, there was a span of 29 bases. Germline V gene data show CDR1 as SQVTM and CDR2 as ANQGSEA. In DNA form, the CDR3 reads TGCAGCGTTAATCCCCCACTCCAATACGCTAGAAGAAGCTCCTACAATGAGCAGTTCTTC. Protein sequence: CSVNPPLQYARRSSYNEQFF.

The rearrangement uses TRBV24-1 and TRBJ2-3; D remains ambiguous. The CDR3 sequence is 15 residues long. V was pared by 5 bases and J by 2 bases, with 13 bases between. The germline CDR1 and CDR2 sequences are KGHDR and SFDVKD. In DNA, the CDR3 is TGTGCCACCAGTGTCCAGGACGGATTCACAGATACGCAGTATTTT. As protein: CATSVQDGFTDTQYF.